This is a list of T cell receptor beta chains from one sample in a study of blood T cell repertoires in COVID-19. Clones were read by immunoSEQ multiplex PCR, and TCRdb kept only the in-frame ones, dropping some. The top ten hold nearly 9% of the sample, which has some 260,000 clones, about 80% seen once. Sequenced input: peripheral blood. These receptors were taken from an elderly man with acute or convalescent COVID-19. Both conserved end residues are part of each CDR3. D genes are given only for firm matches. Size is omitted from some rows. Given values are once, few, many or a class for expanded clones.

DNA: TGTGCCAGCAGTGAAGATGGAAGGGGGGGGATCTATGGCTACACCTTC
CDR3: CASSEDGRGGIYGYTF
size: .
D: .
J: TRBJ1-2
V: TRBV2

DNA: TGTGCCAGCAGTCATGACAGGGCGGTCGAAAAACTGTTTTTT
CDR3: CASSHDRAVEKLFF
size: .
D: TRBD1
J: TRBJ1-4
V: TRBV6-5

DNA: TGTGCCAGCAGTGGACGGGGGGCCTCCTACAATGAGCAGTTCTTC
CDR3: CASSGRGASYNEQFF
size: .
D: .
J: TRBJ2-1
V: TRBV2

DNA: TGCGCCAGCAAATTGGAGGAGTCACCCCTCCACTTT
CDR3: CASKLEESPLHF
size: .
D: .
J: TRBJ1-6
V: TRBV5-1

DNA: TGTGCCAGCAGCTTAGAACCCCTGAGGACCGGGGAGCTGTTTTTT
CDR3: CASSLEPLRTGELFF
size: .
D: .
J: TRBJ2-2
V: TRBV11-2

DNA: TGTGCCAGCAGCTCTAGCCCTGGGACTAGCGGGCATGAGCAGTTCTTC
CDR3: CASSSSPGTSGHEQFF
size: once
D: TRBD2
J: TRBJ2-1
V: TRBV7-3

DNA: TGCGCCAGCAGCTTGGCGGACGCTCTAGGACAGGGATTGAACACTGAAGCTTTCTTT
CDR3: CASSLADALGQGLNTEAFF
size: few
D: TRBD1
J: TRBJ1-1
V: TRBV5-1

DNA: TGTGCCAGTAGTAAAAGGCCCCCGGGACAGGGGTATGTAATGACTGAAGCTTTCTTT
CDR3: CASSKRPPGQGYVMTEAFF
size: .
D: TRBD1
J: TRBJ1-1
V: TRBV19

DNA: TGTGCCAGCAGCCAACAAACTCGGGGGGACGGACGGGGCTACACCTTC
CDR3: CASSQQTRGDGRGYTF
size: .
D: .
J: TRBJ1-2
V: TRBV14

DNA: TGTGCCAGCAGTTACAGAAACAGGGCAACTGAAGCTTTCTTT
CDR3: CASSYRNRATEAFF
size: .
D: .
J: TRBJ1-1
V: TRBV6-5

DNA: TGTGCCAGCACAGACAGGGGCTCCGGGGAGCTGTTTTTT
CDR3: CASTDRGSGELFF
size: .
D: TRBD1
J: TRBJ2-2
V: TRBV2

DNA: TGTGCCAGTAGTATCCTATTGGACAGGCGGCGGGTGGGCAATCAGCCCCAGCATTTT
CDR3: CASSILLDRRRVGNQPQHF
size: .
D: TRBD1
J: TRBJ1-5
V: TRBV19

DNA: TGTGCCAGTAGTATAGATAGTACAGTCCAAGAGACCCAGTACTTC
CDR3: CASSIDSTVQETQYF
size: .
D: .
J: TRBJ2-5
V: TRBV19

DNA: TGTGCCAGCAGTCCCCAGGGGGCGCAGGACACTGAAGCTTTCTTT
CDR3: CASSPQGAQDTEAFF
size: .
D: TRBD1
J: TRBJ1-1
V: TRBV28

DNA: TGTGCCAGCAGCTCAGGGGTGGCTGGCTACACCTTC
CDR3: CASSSGVAGYTF
size: .
D: .
J: TRBJ1-2
V: TRBV28

DNA: TGTGCCAGCAGCCTTCAGGGTAATCAGCCCCAGCATTTT
CDR3: CASSLQGNQPQHF
size: .
D: .
J: TRBJ1-5
V: TRBV7-9

DNA: TGTGCCAGCAGCCAAGAGGGAGCCATCTATGGCTACACCTTC
CDR3: CASSQEGAIYGYTF
size: once
D: .
J: TRBJ1-2
V: TRBV4-2

DNA: TGTGCCACCAGCCTCGGGGGGCCTTCCTACGAGCAGTACTTC
CDR3: CATSLGGPSYEQYF
size: few
D: .
J: TRBJ2-7
V: TRBV24-1

DNA: TGTGCCAGCAGCGTGGGACAGGGAATAGCGTCTGGAAACACCATATATTTT
CDR3: CASSVGQGIASGNTIYF
size: .
D: TRBD1
J: TRBJ1-3
V: TRBV9

DNA: TGTGCCAGCAGTGAGGGGAGGGTCCTAGCGATATACAATGAGCAGTTCTTC
CDR3: CASSEGRVLAIYNEQFF
size: .
D: TRBD2
J: TRBJ2-1
V: TRBV2

DNA: TGTGCCAGCAGTAAAACTTTTAGGGGTGGCTACACCTTC
CDR3: CASSKTFRGGYTF
size: .
D: .
J: TRBJ1-2
V: TRBV27

DNA: TGTGCCTGGAGTGCACGGGGGGTAGGCAATCAGCCCCAGCATTTT
CDR3: CAWSARGVGNQPQHF
size: .
D: .
J: TRBJ1-5
V: TRBV30

DNA: TGTGCCAGCAGCCCCCGGGACAGGGCGAGGCGGGCGGGAGATACGCAGTATTTT
CDR3: CASSPRDRARRAGDTQYF
size: .
D: TRBD1
J: TRBJ2-3
V: TRBV27

DNA: TGTGCCAGCAGCCTAGTGGGTAGCGGGGGGCGGAGGGCCAAAAACATTCAGTACTTC
CDR3: CASSLVGSGGRRAKNIQYF
size: .
D: TRBD2
J: TRBJ2-4
V: TRBV28

DNA: TGTGCCAGCACAAGAACAGGGTTTCTGAACACTGAAGCTTTCTTT
CDR3: CASTRTGFLNTEAFF
size: .
D: .
J: TRBJ1-1
V: TRBV28

DNA: TGCAGCGTTGAGAGACAGAACACTGAAGCTTTCTTT
CDR3: CSVERQNTEAFF
size: .
D: .
J: TRBJ1-1
V: TRBV29-1

DNA: TGTGCCTGGAGTTTCCGGACTAGCGGGGGTAGCACAGATACGCAGTATTTT
CDR3: CAWSFRTSGGSTDTQYF
size: .
D: TRBD2
J: TRBJ2-3
V: TRBV30

DNA: TGTGCCAGTATCAATGAGCTGGGGGAGCTGTTTTTT
CDR3: CASINELGELFF
size: .
D: .
J: TRBJ2-2
V: TRBV19

DNA: TGTGCCAGCAGGCTATCGCGGGGGGCCAATAATCAGCCCCAGCATTTT
CDR3: CASRLSRGANNQPQHF
size: many
D: .
J: TRBJ1-5
V: TRBV6-6

DNA: TGTGCCAGCTCACCAATACAGGGAGCCTATGGCTACACCTTC
CDR3: CASSPIQGAYGYTF
size: .
D: .
J: TRBJ1-2
V: TRBV18

DNA: TGTGCCAGCACCGCGACAGTTATGGACTATGGCTACACCTTC
CDR3: CASTATVMDYGYTF
size: .
D: .
J: TRBJ1-2
V: TRBV5-5

DNA: TGTGCCAGTAGACCGACAGGTAGCTCCTACGAGCAGTACTTC
CDR3: CASRPTGSSYEQYF
size: .
D: .
J: TRBJ2-7
V: TRBV19

DNA: TGTGCCAGCAGCGTAGCCTACAGAGGGTACAATGAGCAGTTCTTC
CDR3: CASSVAYRGYNEQFF
size: .
D: .
J: TRBJ2-1
V: TRBV9

DNA: TGTGCCAGCAGCCCGACAAGAGTTAACACCGTGTACGAGCAGTACTTC
CDR3: CASSPTRVNTVYEQYF
size: .
D: .
J: TRBJ2-7
V: TRBV3-1/TRBV3-2

DNA: TGCAGCGGAGCGCAGGGGGGATCCGGGGAGCTGTTTTTT
CDR3: CSGAQGGSGELFF
size: .
D: .
J: TRBJ2-2
V: TRBV29-1

DNA: TGTGCCAGCAGCCTGGTCCCCCCGGAGAACGAGCAGTACTTC
CDR3: CASSLVPPENEQYF
size: .
D: .
J: TRBJ2-7
V: TRBV7-9

DNA: TGTGCCAGCAGCCCTGTGGCGGCGCGGGTGGGAGCGGGGAGTGGCTACACCTTC
CDR3: CASSPVAARVGAGSGYTF
size: .
D: .
J: TRBJ1-2
V: TRBV5-4

DNA: TGCGCCAGCAGCTTGGCCGGGACAGCGGTCTATGGCTACACCTTC
CDR3: CASSLAGTAVYGYTF
size: .
D: TRBD1
J: TRBJ1-2
V: TRBV5-1

DNA: TGTGCCAGCAGTTTATATCGCCCCGGGGGGAACACTGAAGCTTTCTTT
CDR3: CASSLYRPGGNTEAFF
size: .
D: .
J: TRBJ1-1
V: TRBV6-5

DNA: TGTGCCAGCAGACTGACTAGCGGGGGAATTTATAGCACAGATACGCAGTATTTT
CDR3: CASRLTSGGIYSTDTQYF
size: .
D: TRBD2
J: TRBJ2-3
V: TRBV27

DNA: TGTGCCAGCAGCCTAAGGGGCCTGCCGACCCGCAACTATGGCTACACCTTC
CDR3: CASSLRGLPTRNYGYTF
size: once
D: .
J: TRBJ1-2
V: TRBV5-6

DNA: TGCGCCAGCACGGGGGGCGCTGGGGCCAACGTCCTGACTTTC
CDR3: CASTGGAGANVLTF
size: .
D: .
J: TRBJ2-6
V: TRBV5-1

DNA: TGTGCCAGCTCACCAAGAGGACAGGGGGCAATAAACACCGGGGAGCTGTTTTTT
CDR3: CASSPRGQGAINTGELFF
size: .
D: TRBD1
J: TRBJ2-2
V: TRBV18

DNA: TGTGCCAGCAGTCTAACAGGGGGCAATCAGCCCCAGCATTTT
CDR3: CASSLTGGNQPQHF
size: .
D: TRBD1
J: TRBJ1-5
V: TRBV5-8

DNA: TGCGCCAGCAGCGTGGACAGGGGGCAAGGAACAGATACGCAGTATTTT
CDR3: CASSVDRGQGTDTQYF
size: .
D: TRBD1
J: TRBJ2-3
V: TRBV5-1

DNA: TGTGCCACCAGCAGAGGCCAGGGGGCAGGGCCTTTCTACGAGCAGTACTTC
CDR3: CATSRGQGAGPFYEQYF
size: .
D: TRBD1
J: TRBJ2-7
V: TRBV15

DNA: TGTGCCAGTATGGGGACTAGCGGGGACCCATACAATGAGCAGTTCTTC
CDR3: CASMGTSGDPYNEQFF
size: .
D: TRBD2
J: TRBJ2-1
V: TRBV19

DNA: TGTGCCAGTAGTTTCGGTAGCAATCAGCCCCAGCATTTT
CDR3: CASSFGSNQPQHF
size: once
D: .
J: TRBJ1-5
V: TRBV19

DNA: TGCGCCAGCAGCTTGTTGGGACTAGGCGCCTACGAGCAGTACTTC
CDR3: CASSLLGLGAYEQYF
size: .
D: TRBD2
J: TRBJ2-7
V: TRBV5-1

DNA: TGTGCCAGCAGTTGGGGACAATATCAGCCCCAGCATTTT
CDR3: CASSWGQYQPQHF
size: .
D: .
J: TRBJ1-5
V: TRBV6-5

DNA: TGTGCCAGTAGTATTACCGACGGAGGCAATGAGCAGTTCTTC
CDR3: CASSITDGGNEQFF
size: .
D: .
J: TRBJ2-1
V: TRBV19

DNA: TGCAGTGCTAGAGGCGTTGAAGCTTTCTTT
CDR3: CSARGVEAFF
size: .
D: .
J: TRBJ1-1
V: TRBV20-1

DNA: TGTGCCAGCAGCCGGGGACAGGGGGCCTACGAGCAGTACTTC
CDR3: CASSRGQGAYEQYF
size: once
D: TRBD1
J: TRBJ2-7
V: TRBV3-1/TRBV3-2

DNA: TGCAGTGCTAGTTGGGACAGGGGAAGAGGCTACACCTTC
CDR3: CSASWDRGRGYTF
size: once
D: TRBD1
J: TRBJ1-2
V: TRBV20-1